A few counts support the clone carrying this TCR beta chain. Its cognate antigen is unknown. This sample is part of a study of response to subunit inactivated influenza vaccine. TCRdb called the RT-PCR reads again in MiXCR, with one record for every CDR3 protein. The sample contains around 500,000 distinct CDR3 sequences, 11% of which appear only once. General study findings and limits: Each seasonal flu vaccination may recruit only limited new T cells, authors suggested.

V was trimmed by 3 bases and J by 5 bases, leaving 13 bases between them. The length of the CDR3 is 14 residues. The germline V gene has CDR1 KGHSH and CDR2 LQKENI. The chain combines TRBV18 with TRBJ1-2; possibly TRBD1 for D (5 bases). This clonotype was obtained from a man in his forties or fifties who received an inactivated influenza vaccine. The sequencing used PBMCs from blood, collected about 6 weeks after vaccination. The CDR3 sequence is CASSPRGGEYGYTF. CDR3 sequence (DNA): TGTGCCAGCTCACCGAGAGGAGGGGAGTATGGCTACACCTTC.